This T cell receptor (beta chain) was sequenced during a study of CD8 T cells in ankylosing spondylitis. Study observations and caveats: Significant enrichment of disease-linked clones was reportedly seen in matched ankylosing spondylitis synovial fluid. Several of the motif variants were reported before in synovial fluid and blood from reactive arthritis. It appeared that ankylosing spondylitis blood was characterized by a TCR beta motif of several highly homologous variants.

TCRdb re-called the 5' RACE reads through MiXCR, storing one row per CDR3 protein. Found here are 100,000 to 150,000 distinct CDR3 sequences, 17% of them singletons; the top ten hold roughly 30%. As regards this clonotype: Its specificity is unknown.

The CDR3 length is 15 residues. V dropped 5 bases and J dropped 0; count of bases not matched to a gene: 4. CDR1 and CDR2 from the germline V gene are KGHDR and SFDVKD. This clonotype was sampled from a male donor with ankylosing spondylitis. J is TRBJ2-7 and V is TRBV24-1, with 9 nucleotides matching TRBD1. The sample comprised blood, either unsorted or a sorted T cell fraction (not recorded which). CDR3 region: CATSGPGQGSYEQYF. The CDR3, as DNA: TGTGCCACCAGTGGACCGGGACAGGGCTCCTACGAGCAGTACTTC.